In its sample, the clone carrying this T cell receptor (beta chain) was seen a few times. Its cognate antigen is unknown. This entry is derived from a study of metastatic and nonmetastatic thyroid tumors. Germline assignment: CDR1 WNHNN and CDR2 SYGVQD (reference sequence). This CDR3 is 14 amino acids long. The ends were cut back, 4 bases at V and 6 bases at J, with 13 bases in the middle. TCRdb reprocessed the PCR reads via MiXCR. This sample yields under 8,000 clones, of which around 30% are seen a single time; about 14% belongs to the top ten. No patient received treatment before thyroid surgery. Whole-study findings and limits: As reported, TCR beta diversity in blood and tumor was significantly higher in malignant thyroid tumors than in benign nodules.

Sequenced: adjacent normal tissue. This chain connects TRBV10-1 to TRBJ1-5; no clear D. The sequence came from a female donor with papillary thyroid cancer or a benign thyroid nodule (not recorded which). Some clones in this sample may be carry-over from other donors' samples. This chain's CDR3 is CASSGKGRAQPQHF. The CDR3 bases are TGCGCCAGCAGTGGAAAAGGGAGGGCTCAGCCCCAGCATTTT.